These 21 T cell receptor beta chains came from one sample sequenced in a study of blood T cell repertoires in COVID-19. Generated by immunoSEQ multiplex PCR, the TCRdb table keeps only in-frame clones and is missing some. The sample lists around 230,000 clones, about 86% occurring once. The sample taken for sequencing was peripheral blood. These receptors all stem from a woman aged 80 or older with acute or convalescent COVID-19.

The chain combines TRBV9 with TRBJ1-1; tentatively, D is TRBD1 (5 bases). The CDR3 runs 14 residues. Germline V lookup: CDR1 SGDLS, CDR2 YYNGEE. The V end was cut by 1 base, the J end by 1 base, with 8 bases between. CDR3 sequence reads: CASSVMDKNTEAFF. CDR3 nucleotide sequence: TGTGCCAGCAGCGTAATGGACAAGAACACTGAAGCTTTCTTT.

In this sample, this clone turned up a few times. The genes are TRBV7-9 and TRBJ2-7; 9 positions match TRBD1. The CDR3 extends over 16 amino acids. V lost 0 bases, J lost 0 bases, and 3 bases stayed unmatched. Per the germline V gene, CDR1 is SEHNR and CDR2 is FQNEAQ (reference sequence). The CDR3 sequence: CASSLAMGQGSYEQYF. The DNA for the CDR3 is TGTGCCAGCAGCTTAGCGATGGGACAGGGCTCCTACGAGCAGTACTTC. The variable domain in full, with the rest retrieved from reference TRBV7-9 and TRBJ2-7, is DTGVSQNPRHKITKRGQNVTFRCDPISEHNRLYWYRQTLGQGPEFLTYFQNEAQLEKSRLLSDRFSAERPKGSFSTLEIQRTEQGDSAMYLCASSLAMGQGSYEQYFGPGTRLTVT.

This sequence joins TRBV7-2 and TRBJ2-7; 7 positions agree with TRBD1. The length of the CDR3 is 15 residues. V shed 5 bases, J shed 3 bases, and the junction held 10 bases outside the gene matches. Germline V lookup: CDR1 SGHTA, CDR2 FQGNSA. The chain's CDR3 is CASSLQGTHVYEQYF. CDR3 nucleotide sequence: TGTGCCAGCAGCCTACAGGGGACGCATGTCTACGAGCAGTACTTC.

The chain links TRBV28 to TRBJ1-6, with 10 bases that match TRBD1. The CDR3 runs to 15 residues. The J segment lost 10 bases and the V segment lost 8 bases, leaving 11 bases of the junction unmatched. Germline V gene data show CDR1 as MDHEN and CDR2 as SYDVKM. The CDR3 is CASGIPGQGISPLHF. CDR3 DNA: TGTGCCAGCGGCATCCCGGGACAGGGGATATCACCCCTCCACTTT.

DNA for the CDR3: TGTGCCAGCAGCAGGGGGCGGGATGCCGGCTACACCTTC. It encodes CASSRGRDAGYTF. J is TRBJ1-2 and V is TRBV12-3 or TRBV12-4, with 8 bases fitting TRBD1. CDR3 length equals 13 residues. With 6 bases clipped from V and 8 bases from J, the junction kept 8 bases outside the gene matches.

In this sample, this clone turned up once. This chain uses TRBV3-1 (or the pseudogene TRBV3-2) with TRBJ2-2, with 7 bases identical to TRBD2. The CDR3 length is 16 residues. Germline assignment: CDR1 LGHDT and CDR2 YNNKEL (reference sequence). J gave up 4 bases and V 3 bases, and 8 bases lay outside the gene matches. The CDR3 nucleotides read TGTGCCAGCAGCCATAGGACTAGAGGTAGCACCGGGGAGCTGTTTTTT. Its translation is CASSHRTRGSTGELFF.

V usage is TRBV5-4 and J usage is TRBJ1-4; the D is unclear. Germline assignment: CDR1 SGHNT and CDR2 YYREEE (reference sequence). The CDR3 runs to 14 residues. V was trimmed by 0 bases and J by 2 bases, leaving 5 bases between them. The CDR3 coding sequence is TGTGCCAGCAGCTTGGAGCCCACTAATGAAAAACTGTTTTTT. Protein product: CASSLEPTNEKLFF. Combining the CDR3 with reference TRBV5-4 and TRBJ1-4 gives the whole variable domain ETGVTQSPTHLIKTRGQQVTLRCSSQSGHNTVSWYQQALGQGPQFIFQYYREEENGRGNFPPRFSGLQFPNYSSELNVNALELDDSALYLCASSLEPTNEKLFFGSGTQLSVL.

V usage is TRBV11-1 and J usage is TRBJ1-3; possibly TRBD1 for D (6 bases). Germline CDR1 reads SGHAT; CDR2 reads FQDESV (reference sequence). The CDR3 extends over 14 amino acids. Deletions cut 1 base from V and 2 bases from J, with 6 bases between. The CDR3 loop is CASSLGTAGNTIYF. The CDR3 nucleotides are TGTGCCAGCAGCTTAGGGACAGCTGGAAACACCATATATTTT.

This clone has a handful of counts. The V call is TRBV7-2, the J call TRBJ2-3; D perhaps matches TRBD1 (5 bases). The V and J ends lost 5 bases and 0 bases respectively, with 21 bases between them. Per germline, CDR1 SGHTA and CDR2 FQGNSA. The CDR3 extends over 18 amino acids. CDR3 amino acids: CASSGTGALTASTDTQYF. Here the CDR3 DNA reads TGTGCCAGCAGCGGAACTGGGGCCCTGACAGCCAGCACAGATACGCAGTATTTT. Based on the CDR3 plus reference TRBV7-2 and TRBJ2-3, the full variable domain is GAGVSQSPSNKVTEKGKDVELRCDPISGHTALYWYRQSLGQGLEFLIYFQGNSAPDKSGLPSDRFSAERTGGSVSTLTIQRTQQEDSAVYLCASSGTGALTASTDTQYFGPGTRLTVL.

The chain recombines TRBV7-8 with TRBJ1-2; 7 bases are shared with TRBD1. The germline V gene has CDR1 SGHVS and CDR2 FQNEAQ. There are 17 residues in the CDR3. V was clipped by 4 bases and J by 8 bases; unmatched bases: 19. CDR3 nucleotides: TGTGCCAGCAGCTATGACAGGGTGGGTGTACTCGTGAAGGGCTACACCTTC. This translates into CASSYDRVGVLVKGYTF.

The table lists this clone with a few counts. CDR3 nucleotides: TGTGCCAGATCCGGGACAGGGAGCGAGACCCAGTACTTC. This sequence encodes CARSGTGSETQYF. The gene calls are TRBV2 and TRBJ2-5; TRBD1 matches at 9 bases. Germline V gene lookup returns CDR1 SNHLY and CDR2 FYNNEI. The CDR3 totals 13 residues. Losses at the gene ends were 9 bases for V and 5 bases for J; bases not matched to a gene: 7.

This chain links TRBV4-2 with TRBJ2-5, with TRBD2 matching over 8 bases. The V and J ends lost 0 bases and 5 bases, in that order; junction bases with no gene match: 8. CDR1 is LGHNA and CDR2 is YNFKEQ in the germline V gene. This CDR3 contains 16 residues. The CDR3 reads CASSQEGAGGVETQYF. The DNA of the CDR3 is TGTGCCAGCAGCCAAGAAGGGGCGGGGGGCGTGGAGACCCAGTACTTC.

This chain's CDR3 is CASRRTGGNQPQHF. CDR3 in DNA: TGTGCCAGTAGGAGGACAGGGGGCAATCAGCCCCAGCATTTT. The chain has TRBV19 and TRBJ1-5, with TRBD1 matching over 9 bases. Trimming cost V 6 bases and J 2 bases; bases outside gene matches: 2. CDR3 size: 14 residues. Germline V lookup: CDR1 LNHDA, CDR2 SQIVND (reference sequence).

The rearrangement links TRBV5-1 to TRBJ1-6; 7 bases align to TRBD1. Germline V gene lookup returns CDR1 SGHRS and CDR2 YFSETQ. This CDR3 has 13 amino acids. V shed 7 bases, J shed 7 bases, and the junction held 5 bases outside the gene matches. The CDR3 is CASHRGWNSPLHF. The DNA of the CDR3 is TGCGCCAGCCACAGGGGTTGGAATTCACCCCTCCACTTT.

This clone appeared once. J is TRBJ2-4 and V is TRBV4-2, with 8 bases identical to TRBD2. The CDR3 consists of 16 residues. V trimming: 2 bases; J trimming: 4 bases; junction bases outside the gene matches: 7. Germline CDR1 LGHNA, CDR2 YNFKEQ. The CDR3 loop reads CASSQPNSGGKNIQYF. The CDR3 DNA follows: TGTGCCAGCAGCCAACCCAACAGCGGGGGAAAAAACATTCAGTACTTC.

The chain carries TRBV7-2 and TRBJ1-1, with no clear D. Germline V gene lookup returns CDR1 SGHTA and CDR2 FQGNSA. The CDR3 sequence is 12 residues long. Trimming pared 5 bases from V and 3 bases from J, leaving 7 bases between. The CDR3 sequence is CASSMAHTEAFF. In nucleotides, the CDR3 is TGTGCCAGCAGCATGGCCCACACTGAAGCTTTCTTT.

This rearrangement joins TRBV30 to TRBJ2-3; the D gene is possibly TRBD1 (5 bases). Trimming stripped 5 bases from V and 0 bases from J, with 9 bases between. The CDR3 covers 13 residues. Germline assignment: CDR1 GTSNPN and CDR2 SVGIG (reference sequence). This CDR3 is CAWLRQSTDTQYF. As DNA, the CDR3 is TGTGCCTGGTTGAGACAGAGCACAGATACGCAGTATTTT.

CDR3 sequence (DNA): TGTGCCAGCATTGGCGGGACAGCCAATTCACCCCTCCACTTT. Protein: CASIGGTANSPLHF. This rearrangement joins TRBV2 to TRBJ1-6; 7 nucleotides align to TRBD1. Looked up from germline, CDR1 is SNHLY and CDR2 is FYNNEI. J gave up 7 bases and V 7 bases, and 7 bases lay outside the gene matches. This CDR3 has 14 amino acids. The full variable domain, in which reference TRBV2 and TRBJ1-6 provide the parts outside the CDR3, is EPEVTQTPSHQVTQMGQEVILRCVPISNHLYFYWYRQILGQKVEFLVSFYNNEISEKSEIFDDQFSVERPDGSNFTLKIRSTKLEDSAMYFCASIGGTANSPLHFGNGTRLTVT.

This chain joins TRBV15 and TRBJ2-5, with 7 bases identical to TRBD1. CDR3 size: 16 residues. CDR1 is LNHNV and CDR2 is YYDKDF in the germline V gene (reference sequence). After removal of 0 bases from V and 4 bases from J, the junction contained 8 bases not matched to a gene. This CDR3 reads CATSRDRTGEGETQYF. DNA for the CDR3: TGTGCCACCAGCAGAGATCGCACAGGGGAAGGAGAGACCCAGTACTTC.

The chain has TRBV27 and TRBJ1-2; 8 bases align to TRBD1. Trimming at V came to 5 bases and at J to 7 bases, leaving 9 bases not matched to a gene. Germline CDR1 and CDR2: MNHEY and SMNVEV (reference sequence). The CDR3 length is 14 residues. Written as DNA, the CDR3 is TGTGCCAGCAGTCGCCGGGGACAGGAGGGTGGCTACACCTTC. Translated, it gives CASSRRGQEGGYTF.

This chain links TRBV6-5 with TRBJ1-2; 7 bases agree with TRBD1. The CDR3 contains 14 residues. CDR1 is MNHEY, CDR2 SVGAGI, per germline. Trimming removed 6 bases from V and 7 bases from J; junction bases left unmatched: 11. The CDR3 loop is CASSRGQESGGYTF. In nucleotides, the CDR3 is TGTGCCAGCAGCCGAGGACAGGAATCGGGTGGCTACACCTTC.